This TCR beta chain was identified during a study of identifying expanded T cells in peripheral blood. On this clone: The antigen is undetermined.

Whole-study findings and limits: Across healthy donors, higher total template counts meant significantly greater approximately two-week count variance.

The repertoire was sequenced with immunoSEQ multiplex PCR; TCRdb's copy has only in-frame clones and lacks some. Among some 78,000 clones listed, approximately 90% were seen once. The clonotype originates from a person aged 18 to 70 in good health. The material sequenced was blood.

The CDR3 reads CASSSRPTSLNNEQFF. The CDR3 nucleotides are TGCGCCAGCAGCTCCAGACCGACTAGCCTTAACAATGAGCAGTTCTTC. The V and J genes are TRBV5-1 and TRBJ2-1, with 7 bases aligning to TRBD2. J was trimmed by 5 bases and V by 3 bases; bases with no gene match: 11. CDR1 and CDR2 (germline): SGHRS, YFSETQ. The CDR3 is made up of 16 amino acids. The full variable domain, rest sourced from reference TRBV5-1 and TRBJ2-1, is KAGVTQTPRYLIKTRGQQVTLSCSPISGHRSVSWYQQTPGQGLQFLFEYFSETQRNKGNFPGRFSGRQFSNSRSEMNVSTLELGDSALYLCASSSRPTSLNNEQFFGPGTRLTVL.